This T cell receptor beta chain was sequenced for a study of post-analysis software for immune sequencing data. Study summary: Included among the disease courses, which were recorded for the cohort, were relapsing-remitting, secondary progressive and progressive-relapsing multiple sclerosis. Study-wide points: Samples from one preparation batch, clustered by F measure, grouped strongly together. Significantly decreased normalized Chao1 diversity was recorded for multiple sclerosis patients relative to controls. Relative to controls, patients had roughly five TRBV segments at higher frequency, with TRBV5-6, TRBV5-1 and TRBV20-1 among these.

Germline loops: CDR1 ENHRY, CDR2 SYGVKD. The germline V and J ends were trimmed by 6 bases and 0 bases, with 15 bases remaining between them. The CDR3 is made up of 15 amino acids. To note about this clonotype: Antigen specificity is unknown.

Tagging with unique molecular identifiers was a feature of the TCR beta cDNA libraries. Input amounts of roughly 0.9 to 10 million T cells were used. These gave about 500,000 cDNA molecules, so each molecule approximated one T cell. TCRdb reprocessed the PCR reads with MiXCR, giving one entry per CDR3 protein. The sample holds about 400,000 distinct CDR3 sequences; approximately 38% are singletons and the top ten take 13%. The sequenced sample consisted of blood. This chain links TRBV10-3 with TRBJ2-7; D gene uncertain. This clonotype originated in a girl under 18 with multiple sclerosis. In DNA, the CDR3 is TGTGCCATCAGGACCCTCGATACGAGCTCCTACGAGCAGTACTTC. This encodes CAIRTLDTSSYEQYF.